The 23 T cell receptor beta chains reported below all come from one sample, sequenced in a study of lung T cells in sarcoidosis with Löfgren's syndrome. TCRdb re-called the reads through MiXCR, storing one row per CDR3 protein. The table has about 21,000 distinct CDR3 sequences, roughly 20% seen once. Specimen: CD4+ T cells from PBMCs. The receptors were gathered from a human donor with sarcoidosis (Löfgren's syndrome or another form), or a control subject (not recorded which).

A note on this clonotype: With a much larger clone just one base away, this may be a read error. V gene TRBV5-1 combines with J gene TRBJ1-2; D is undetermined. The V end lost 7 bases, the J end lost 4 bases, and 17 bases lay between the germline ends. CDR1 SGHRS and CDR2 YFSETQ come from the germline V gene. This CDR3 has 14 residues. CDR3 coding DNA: TGCGCCAGCCACTCTACGGGGAAGGGCTATGGCTACACCTTC. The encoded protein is CASHSTGKGYGYTF.

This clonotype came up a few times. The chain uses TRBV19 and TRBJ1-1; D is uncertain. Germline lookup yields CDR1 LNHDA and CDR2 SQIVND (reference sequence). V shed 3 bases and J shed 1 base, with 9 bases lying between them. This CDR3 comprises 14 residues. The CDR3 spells CASSMTPENTEAFF. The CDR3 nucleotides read TGTGCCAGTAGTATGACACCTGAGAACACTGAAGCTTTCTTT.

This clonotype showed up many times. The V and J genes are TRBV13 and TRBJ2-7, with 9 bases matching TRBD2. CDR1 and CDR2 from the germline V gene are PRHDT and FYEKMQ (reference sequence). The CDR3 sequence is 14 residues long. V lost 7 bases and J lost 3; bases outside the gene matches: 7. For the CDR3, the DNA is TGTGCCAGCAAGTCTAGCGGGGAACGCTACGAGCAGTACTTC. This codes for CASKSSGERYEQYF.

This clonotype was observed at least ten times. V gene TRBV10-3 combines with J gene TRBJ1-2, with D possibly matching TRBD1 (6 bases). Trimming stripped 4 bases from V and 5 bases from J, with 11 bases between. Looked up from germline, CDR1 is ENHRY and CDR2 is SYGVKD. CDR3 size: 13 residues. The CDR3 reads CAISADRNYGYTF. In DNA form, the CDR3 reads TGTGCCATCAGTGCGGACAGAAATTATGGCTACACCTTC.

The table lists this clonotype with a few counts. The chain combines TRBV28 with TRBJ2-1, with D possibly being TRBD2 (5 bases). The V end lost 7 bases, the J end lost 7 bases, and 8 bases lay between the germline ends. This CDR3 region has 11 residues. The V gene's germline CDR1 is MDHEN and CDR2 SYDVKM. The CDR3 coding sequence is TGTGCCAGCACCTGGGAGAATGAGCAGTTCTTC. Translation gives CASTWENEQFF.

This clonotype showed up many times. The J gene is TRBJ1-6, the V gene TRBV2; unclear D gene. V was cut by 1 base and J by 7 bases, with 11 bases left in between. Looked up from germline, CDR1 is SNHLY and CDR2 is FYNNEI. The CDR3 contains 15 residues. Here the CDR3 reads CASSEDGIRNSPLHF. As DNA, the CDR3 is TGTGCCAGCAGTGAAGACGGGATCCGGAATTCACCCCTCCACTTT.

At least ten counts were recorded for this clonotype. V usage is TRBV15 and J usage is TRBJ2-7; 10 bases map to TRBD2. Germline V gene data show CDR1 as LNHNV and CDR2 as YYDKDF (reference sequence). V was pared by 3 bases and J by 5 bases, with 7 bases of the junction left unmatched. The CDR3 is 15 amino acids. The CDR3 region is CATSRSLAGVHEQYF. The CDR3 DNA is TGTGCCACCAGCAGGTCCCTAGCGGGGGTCCACGAGCAGTACTTC.

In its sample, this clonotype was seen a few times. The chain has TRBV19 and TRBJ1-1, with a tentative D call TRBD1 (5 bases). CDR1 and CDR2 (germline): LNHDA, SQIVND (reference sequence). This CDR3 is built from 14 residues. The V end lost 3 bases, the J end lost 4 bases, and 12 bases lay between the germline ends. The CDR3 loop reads CASSIGRVTTEAFF. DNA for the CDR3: TGTGCCAGTAGTATTGGCAGGGTGACCACTGAAGCTTTCTTT.

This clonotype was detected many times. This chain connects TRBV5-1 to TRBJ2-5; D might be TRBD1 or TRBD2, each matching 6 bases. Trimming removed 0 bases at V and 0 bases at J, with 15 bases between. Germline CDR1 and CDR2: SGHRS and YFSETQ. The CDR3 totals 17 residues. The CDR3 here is CASSLAGGPGDQETQYF. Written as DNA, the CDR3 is TGCGCCAGCAGCTTGGCCGGGGGACCAGGGGACCAAGAGACCCAGTACTTC.

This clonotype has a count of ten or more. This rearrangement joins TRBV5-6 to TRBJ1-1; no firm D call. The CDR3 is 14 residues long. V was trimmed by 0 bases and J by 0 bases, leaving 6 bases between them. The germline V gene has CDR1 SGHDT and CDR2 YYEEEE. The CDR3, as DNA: TGTGCCAGCAGCTTGGTACACCTGAACACTGAAGCTTTCTTT. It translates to CASSLVHLNTEAFF.

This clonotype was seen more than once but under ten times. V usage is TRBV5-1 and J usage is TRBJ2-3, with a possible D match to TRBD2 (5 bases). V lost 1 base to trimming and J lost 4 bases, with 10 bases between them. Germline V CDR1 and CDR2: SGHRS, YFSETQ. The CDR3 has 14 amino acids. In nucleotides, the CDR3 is TGCGCCAGCAGCTTGACGGGGAATGCAGATACGCAGTATTTT. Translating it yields CASSLTGNADTQYF.

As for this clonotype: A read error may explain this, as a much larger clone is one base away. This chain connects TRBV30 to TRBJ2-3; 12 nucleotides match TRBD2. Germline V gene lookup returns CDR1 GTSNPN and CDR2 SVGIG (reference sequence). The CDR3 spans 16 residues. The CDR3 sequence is CAWSLAGGQGIDTQCF. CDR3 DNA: TGTGCCTGGAGTCTAGCGGGAGGGCAGGGGATAGATACGCAGTGTTTT.

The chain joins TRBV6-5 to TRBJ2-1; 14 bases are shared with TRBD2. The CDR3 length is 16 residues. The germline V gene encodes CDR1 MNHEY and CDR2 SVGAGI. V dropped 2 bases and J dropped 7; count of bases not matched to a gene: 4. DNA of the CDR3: TGTGCCAGCAGTTACGGGGGGACTAGCGGGAGTAATGAGCAGTTCTTC. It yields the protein CASSYGGTSGSNEQFF.

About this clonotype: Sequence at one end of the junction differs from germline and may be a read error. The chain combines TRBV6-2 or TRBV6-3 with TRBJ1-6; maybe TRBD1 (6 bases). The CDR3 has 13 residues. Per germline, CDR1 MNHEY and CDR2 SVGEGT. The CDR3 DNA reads TGCGCCAGCCAGGGGATGGACGCTTCACCCCTCCACTTT. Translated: CASQGMDASPLHF.

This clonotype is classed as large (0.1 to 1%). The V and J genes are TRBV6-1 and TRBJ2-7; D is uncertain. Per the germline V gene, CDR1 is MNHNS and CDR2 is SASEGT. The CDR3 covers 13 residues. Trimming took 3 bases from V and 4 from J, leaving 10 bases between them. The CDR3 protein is CASSDAVGYEQYF. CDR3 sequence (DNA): TGTGCCAGCAGTGATGCTGTTGGGTACGAGCAGTACTTC.

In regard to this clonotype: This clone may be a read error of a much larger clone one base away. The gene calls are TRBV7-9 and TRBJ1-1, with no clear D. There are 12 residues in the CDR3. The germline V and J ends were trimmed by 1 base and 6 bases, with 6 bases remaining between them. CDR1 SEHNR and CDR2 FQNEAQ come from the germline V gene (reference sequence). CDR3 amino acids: CASSLGGPEAFF. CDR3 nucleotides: TGTGCCAGCAGCTTAGGGGGTCCTGAAGCTTTCTTT. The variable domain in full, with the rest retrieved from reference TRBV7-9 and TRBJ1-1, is DTGVSQNPRHKITKRGQNVTFRCDPISEHNRLYWYRQTLGQGPEFLTYFQNEAQLEKSRLLSDRFSAERPKGSFSTLEIQRTEQGDSAMYLCASSLGGPEAFFGQGTRLTVV.

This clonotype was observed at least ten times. CDR3 nucleotides: TGTGCCAGCAGCCCCTATTTAGGGGAATTTAAGCCTTATCAGCCCCAGCATTTT. Amino acid sequence: CASSPYLGEFKPYQPQHF. The chain combines TRBV7-8 with TRBJ1-5; D is perhaps TRBD1 (5 bases). V lost 5 bases to trimming and J lost 5 bases, with 25 bases between them. Germline values: CDR1 SGHVS, CDR2 FQNEAQ. The CDR3 length is 18 residues.

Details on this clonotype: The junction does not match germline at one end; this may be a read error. CDR3: CASSLGAGITDTQCF. Here the CDR3 DNA reads TGTGCTAGCAGTTTAGGGGCAGGGATCACAGATACGCAGTGTTTT. The chain joins TRBV12-3 or TRBV12-4 to TRBJ2-3; tentatively, D is TRBD1 (5 bases). The CDR3 has 15 residues.

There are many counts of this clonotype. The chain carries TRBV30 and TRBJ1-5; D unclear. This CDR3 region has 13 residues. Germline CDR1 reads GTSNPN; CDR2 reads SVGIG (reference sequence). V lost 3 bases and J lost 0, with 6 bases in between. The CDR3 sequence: CAWSGDSNQPQHF. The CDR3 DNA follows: TGTGCCTGGAGCGGTGATAGCAATCAGCCCCAGCATTTT.

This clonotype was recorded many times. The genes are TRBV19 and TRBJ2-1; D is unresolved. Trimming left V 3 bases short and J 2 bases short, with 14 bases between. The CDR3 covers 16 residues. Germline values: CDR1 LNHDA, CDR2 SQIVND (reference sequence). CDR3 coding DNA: TGTGCCAGTAGTATCGGACCGGACCCTCCCTACAATGAGCAGTTCTTC. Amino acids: CASSIGPDPPYNEQFF.

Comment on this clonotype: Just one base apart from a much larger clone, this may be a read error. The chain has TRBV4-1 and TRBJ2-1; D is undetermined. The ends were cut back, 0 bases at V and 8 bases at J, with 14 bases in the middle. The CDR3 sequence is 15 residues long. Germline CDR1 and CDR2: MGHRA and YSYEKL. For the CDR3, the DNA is TGCGCCAGCAGCCAAGATAGGCTAGTGTTCGATGAGCAGTTCTTC. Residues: CASSQDRLVFDEQFF.

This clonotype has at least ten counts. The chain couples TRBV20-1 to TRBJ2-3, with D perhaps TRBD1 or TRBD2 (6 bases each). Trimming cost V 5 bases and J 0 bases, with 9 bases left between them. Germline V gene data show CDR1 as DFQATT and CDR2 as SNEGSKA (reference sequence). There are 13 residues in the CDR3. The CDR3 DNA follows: TGCAGTGCTCCCGGGGGCAGCACAGATACGCAGTATTTT. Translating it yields CSAPGGSTDTQYF.

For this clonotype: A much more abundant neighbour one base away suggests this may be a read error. The CDR3 bases are TGTGCCAGTAGTAACGGGAGGGCCCTTGGGTCCAAAAACATTCAGTACTTC. Amino acids: CASSNGRALGSKNIQYF. The gene calls are TRBV19 and TRBJ2-4; TRBD2 agrees at 8 bases. The length of the CDR3 is 17 residues. Germline V gives CDR1 LNHDA, CDR2 SQIVND (reference sequence). With V trimmed by 4 bases and J by 2 bases, 10 bases remained unmatched.